This T cell receptor (beta chain) is drawn from a study of blood T cell repertoires in COVID-19. Study overall: In each case, the material was cDNA or gDNA derived from T cells, B-cell-depleted T cells, or PBMCs.

This CDR3 contains 16 residues. The ends were cut back, 4 bases at V and 4 bases at J, with 17 bases in the middle. Germline CDR1 SGHNT, CDR2 YYREEE (reference sequence). The repertoire was sequenced with immunoSEQ multiplex PCR; TCRdb's copy has only in-frame clones and lacks some. The table shows over 95,000 clones, with around 89% occurring only once. This clonotype originated in a human donor with acute or convalescent COVID-19. The donor label of this sample is uncertain. The V and J genes are TRBV5-4 and TRBJ2-2, with a possible D match to TRBD1 (7 bases). Sequenced material: peripheral blood. As DNA, the CDR3 is TGTGCCAGCAGCCCGAGGGTGCAGGGGGGCACCGGGGAGCTGTTTTTT. It is translated as CASSPRVQGGTGELFF.